The 9 T cell receptor beta chains below were found in one sample sequenced in a study of T-cell memory formation after mild COVID-19. From the 5' RACE reads, TCRdb called clonotypes with MiXCR, one entry per CDR3 protein. The sample holds some 450,000 distinct CDR3 sequences; roughly 18% are singletons and the top ten take approximately 21%. Sequenced sample: PBMCs or a T cell subset sorted from them (not recorded which). The receptors were gathered from a man younger than 35 who had mild COVID-19 (a few samples of this study predate the infection). Cell type and time point are not known.

This clonotype was seen only a few times. The chain employs TRBV7-2 and TRBJ2-5; 7 bases match TRBD1. Germline values: CDR1 SGHTA, CDR2 FQGNSA. There are 16 residues in the CDR3. Trimming took 4 bases from V and 0 from J; bases not matched to a gene: 8. In DNA form, the CDR3 reads TGTGCCAGCAGCTCAGACAGGGTGTGGTACCAAGAGACCCAGTACTTC. Its translation is CASSSDRVWYQETQYF. The full variable domain, with the rest looked up from reference TRBV7-2 and TRBJ2-5, is GAGVSQSPSNKVTEKGKDVELRCDPISGHTALYWYRQSLGQGLEFLIYFQGNSAPDKSGLPSDRFSAERTGGSVSTLTIQRTQQEDSAVYLCASSSDRVWYQETQYFGPGTRLLVL.

This clonotype showed up just a few times. The chain employs TRBV7-8 and TRBJ1-2; 8 bases agree with TRBD1. J lost 4 bases, V lost 4 bases, and 14 bases had no gene match. The CDR3 consists of 17 residues. Germline CDR1 is SGHVS and CDR2 is FQNEAQ. The CDR3 DNA reads TGTGCCAGCAGCTCGAGAGCCAGGGGGCAATCGTTCTATGGCTACACCTTC. Its translation is CASSSRARGQSFYGYTF.

This clonotype has at least ten counts. This chain uses TRBV4-2 with TRBJ1-3; D might be TRBD1 (6 bases). V was cut by 2 bases and J by 3 bases, with 11 bases left in between. The length of the CDR3 is 15 residues. Germline CDR1 is LGHNA and CDR2 is YNFKEQ. The CDR3 is CASSQQGPYGNTIYF. The CDR3 DNA reads TGTGCCAGCAGCCAACAGGGGCCCTATGGAAACACCATATATTTT.

The J gene is TRBJ2-7, the V gene TRBV20-1; 7 nucleotides line up with TRBD1. The CDR3 length is 13 residues. Unmatched junction bases numbered 9, after V lost 3 bases and J lost 7 bases. Germline CDR1 reads DFQATT; CDR2 reads SNEGSKA (reference sequence). The CDR3 loop reads CSARGQSTREQYV. Written as DNA, the CDR3 is TGCAGTGCTAGGGGACAGTCCACGAGGGAGCAGTACGTC.

This clonotype was seen at least ten times. The chain has TRBV12-3 or TRBV12-4 and TRBJ2-2; D gene uncertain. The CDR3 is made up of 14 amino acids. V lost 3 bases to trimming and J lost 1 base, with 6 bases between them. The CDR3 here is CASSFRENTGELFF. CDR3 nucleotide sequence: TGTGCCAGCAGTTTTAGGGAGAACACCGGGGAGCTGTTTTTT.

CDR3 DNA: TGTGCCAGCAGCTTAGACTCCGCTGGGCAGTTCTTC. Translated, it gives CASSLDSAGQFF. The V call is TRBV11-2, the J call TRBJ2-1, with no clear D. CDR1 and CDR2 (germline): SGHAT, FQNNGV. Trimming removed 0 bases from V and 12 bases from J, with 9 bases in between. The CDR3 totals 12 residues.

This clonotype came up once. The genes are TRBV14 and TRBJ2-2; D is unclear. The V gene lost 9 bases and the J gene lost 1 base, with 12 bases spanning the gap. Germline V CDR1 and CDR2: SGHDN, FVKESK. The CDR3 is 14 residues long. CDR3 in DNA: TGTGCCAGGGACGGCGGAGTGAACACCGGGGAGCTGTTTTTT. Translating gives CARDGGVNTGELFF.

The chain employs TRBV28 and TRBJ2-2; possibly TRBD1 for D (6 bases). This CDR3 is 15 amino acids long. Germline lookup yields CDR1 MDHEN and CDR2 SYDVKM. Trimming shortened V by 3 bases and J by 1 base, and 9 bases separated the two germline ends. CDR3 in DNA: TGTGCCAGCAGTTTGTTGGGACAGAACACCGGGGAGCTGTTTTTT. It yields the protein CASSLLGQNTGELFF. The entire variable domain, with the rest obtained from reference TRBV28 and TRBJ2-2, is as follows: DVKVTQSSRYLVKRTGEKVFLECVQDMDHENMFWYRQDPGLGLRLIYFSYDVKMKEKGDIPEGYSVSREKKERFSLILESASTNQTSMYLCASSLLGQNTGELFFGEGSRLTVL.

At least ten counts were recorded for this clonotype. This rearrangement joins TRBV5-1 to TRBJ1-1; D ambiguous. Trimming removed 3 bases from V and 3 bases from J, with 9 bases in between. This CDR3 is built from 13 residues. Germline loops: CDR1 SGHRS, CDR2 YFSETQ. The CDR3 DNA reads TGCGCCAGCAGCTCCCGACAAGACACTGAAGCTTTCTTT. As protein: CASSSRQDTEAFF.